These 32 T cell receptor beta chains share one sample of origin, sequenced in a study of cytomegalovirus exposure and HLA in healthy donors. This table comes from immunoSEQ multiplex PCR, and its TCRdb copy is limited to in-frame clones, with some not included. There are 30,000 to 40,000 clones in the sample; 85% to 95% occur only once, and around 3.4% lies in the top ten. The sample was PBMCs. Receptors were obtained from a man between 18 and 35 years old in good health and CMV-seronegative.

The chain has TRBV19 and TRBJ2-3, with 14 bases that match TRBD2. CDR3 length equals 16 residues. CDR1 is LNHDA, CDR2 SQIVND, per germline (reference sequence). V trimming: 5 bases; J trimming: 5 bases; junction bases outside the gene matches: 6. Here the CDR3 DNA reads TGTGCCAGTAGTTTGGGACTAGCGGGGGATGGAGATACGCAGTATTTT. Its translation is CASSLGLAGDGDTQYF.

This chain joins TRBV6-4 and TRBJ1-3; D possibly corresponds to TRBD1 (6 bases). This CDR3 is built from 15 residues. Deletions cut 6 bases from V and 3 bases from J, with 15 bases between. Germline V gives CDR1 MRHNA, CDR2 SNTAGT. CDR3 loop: CASSRQVAHGNTIYF. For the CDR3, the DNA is TGTGCCAGCAGCCGACAGGTAGCACATGGAAACACCATATATTTT.

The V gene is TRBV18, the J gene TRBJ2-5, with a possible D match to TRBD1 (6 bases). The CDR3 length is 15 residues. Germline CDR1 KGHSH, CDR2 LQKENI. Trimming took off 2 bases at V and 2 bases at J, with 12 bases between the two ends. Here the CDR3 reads CASSPRRTDQETQYF. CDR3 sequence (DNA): TGTGCCAGCTCACCAAGACGGACAGATCAAGAGACCCAGTACTTC.

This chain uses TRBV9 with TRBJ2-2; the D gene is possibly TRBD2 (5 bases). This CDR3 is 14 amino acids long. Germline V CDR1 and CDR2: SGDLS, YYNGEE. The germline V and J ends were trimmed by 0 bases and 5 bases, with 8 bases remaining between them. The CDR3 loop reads CASSVELETGELFF. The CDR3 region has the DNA TGTGCCAGCAGCGTAGAACTAGAGACCGGGGAGCTGTTTTTT.

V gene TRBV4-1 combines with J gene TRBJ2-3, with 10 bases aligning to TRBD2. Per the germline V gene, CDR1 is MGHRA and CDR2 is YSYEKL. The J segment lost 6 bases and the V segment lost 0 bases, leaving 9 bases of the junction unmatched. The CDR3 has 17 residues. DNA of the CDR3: TGCGCCAGCAGCCAAGACGGAGCGGGGGGGTTCGGGGATACGCAGTATTTT. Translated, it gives CASSQDGAGGFGDTQYF.

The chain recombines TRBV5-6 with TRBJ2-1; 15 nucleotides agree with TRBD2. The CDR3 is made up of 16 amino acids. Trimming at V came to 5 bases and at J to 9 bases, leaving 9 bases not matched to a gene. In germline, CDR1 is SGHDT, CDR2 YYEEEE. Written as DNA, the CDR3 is TGTGCCAGCAGTAGGACTAGCGGGGGGGTACAGGGTGAGCAGTTCTTC. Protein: CASSRTSGGVQGEQFF.

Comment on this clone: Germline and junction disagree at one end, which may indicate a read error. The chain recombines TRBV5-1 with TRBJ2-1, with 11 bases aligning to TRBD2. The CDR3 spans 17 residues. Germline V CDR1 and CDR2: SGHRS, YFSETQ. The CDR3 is CASSWPTSGSSHNEQFF. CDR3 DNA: TGCGCCAGCAGCTGGCCCACTAGCGGGAGCTCCCACAATGAGCAGTTCTTC.

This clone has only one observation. Here the CDR3 reads CAWISAEGTDTQYF. The CDR3 DNA sequence: TGTGCCTGGATTTCCGCGGAGGGCACAGATACGCAGTATTTT. The chain links TRBV30 to TRBJ2-3; possibly TRBD2 for D (5 bases). The CDR3 consists of 14 residues. V dropped 4 bases and J dropped 1 base, with 12 bases sitting between them. Germline loops: CDR1 GTSNPN, CDR2 SVGIG (reference sequence).

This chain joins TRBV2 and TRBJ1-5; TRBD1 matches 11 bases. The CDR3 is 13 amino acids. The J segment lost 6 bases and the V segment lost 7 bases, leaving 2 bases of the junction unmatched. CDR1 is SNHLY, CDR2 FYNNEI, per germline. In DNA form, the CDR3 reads TGTGCCAGCACCGGGACAGGGGGTCAGCCCCAGCATTTT. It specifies CASTGTGGQPQHF.

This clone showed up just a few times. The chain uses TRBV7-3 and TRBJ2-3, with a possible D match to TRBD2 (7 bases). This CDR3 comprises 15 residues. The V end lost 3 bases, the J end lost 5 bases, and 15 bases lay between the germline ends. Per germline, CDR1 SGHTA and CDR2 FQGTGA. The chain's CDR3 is CASSFALGGGDTQYF. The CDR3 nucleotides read TGTGCCAGCAGCTTCGCCCTAGGGGGGGGAGATACGCAGTATTTT.

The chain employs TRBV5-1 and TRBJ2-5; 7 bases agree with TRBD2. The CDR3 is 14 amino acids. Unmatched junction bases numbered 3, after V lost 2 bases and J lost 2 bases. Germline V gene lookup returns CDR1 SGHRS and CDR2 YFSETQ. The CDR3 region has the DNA TGCGCCAGCAGCTTACTGGGGGGGCAAGAGACCCAGTACTTC. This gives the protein CASSLLGGQETQYF.

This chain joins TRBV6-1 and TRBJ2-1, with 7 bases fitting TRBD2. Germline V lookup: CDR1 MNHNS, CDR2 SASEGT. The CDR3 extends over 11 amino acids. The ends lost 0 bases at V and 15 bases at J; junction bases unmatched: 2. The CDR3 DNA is TGTGCCAGCAGTGAAGCGACGGGAGGGTTCTTC. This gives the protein CASSEATGGFF.

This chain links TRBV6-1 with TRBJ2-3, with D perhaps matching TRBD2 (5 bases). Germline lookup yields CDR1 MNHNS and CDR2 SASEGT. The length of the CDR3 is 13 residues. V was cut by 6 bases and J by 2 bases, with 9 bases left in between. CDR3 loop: CASRPGVTDTQYF. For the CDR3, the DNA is TGTGCCAGCAGACCCGGGGTCACAGATACGCAGTATTTT.

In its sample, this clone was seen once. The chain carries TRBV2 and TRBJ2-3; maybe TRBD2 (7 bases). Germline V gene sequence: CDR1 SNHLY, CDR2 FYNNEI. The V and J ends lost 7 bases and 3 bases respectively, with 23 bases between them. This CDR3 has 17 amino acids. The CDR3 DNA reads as TGTGCCAGCATTACCTGGGGGGGCCCGGGGAGGACAGATACGCAGTATTTT. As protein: CASITWGGPGRTDTQYF.

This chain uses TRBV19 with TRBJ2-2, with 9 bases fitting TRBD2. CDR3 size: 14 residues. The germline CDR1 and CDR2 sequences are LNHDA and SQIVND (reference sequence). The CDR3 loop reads CAGRNSGRTGELFF. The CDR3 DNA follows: TGTGCAGGACGGAATAGCGGGAGAACCGGGGAGCTGTTTTTT.

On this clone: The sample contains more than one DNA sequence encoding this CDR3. CDR3: CASSPPARVGTDTQYF. The CDR3 nucleotides are TGTGCCAGCAGCCCCCCGGCGAGGGTCGGCACAGATACGCAGTATTTT. The chain carries TRBV14 and TRBJ2-3; maybe TRBD2 (5 bases). Trimming pared 4 bases from V and 1 base from J, leaving 15 bases between. CDR1 and CDR2 (germline): SGHDN, FVKESK. The CDR3 runs to 16 residues.

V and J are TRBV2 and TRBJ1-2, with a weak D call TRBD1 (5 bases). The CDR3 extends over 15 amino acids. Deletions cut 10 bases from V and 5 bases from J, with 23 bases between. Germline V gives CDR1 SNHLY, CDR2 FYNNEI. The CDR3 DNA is TGTGCCAACCTAAGGGGAAGAGGAGGGTCGTATGGCTACACCTTC. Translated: CANLRGRGGSYGYTF.

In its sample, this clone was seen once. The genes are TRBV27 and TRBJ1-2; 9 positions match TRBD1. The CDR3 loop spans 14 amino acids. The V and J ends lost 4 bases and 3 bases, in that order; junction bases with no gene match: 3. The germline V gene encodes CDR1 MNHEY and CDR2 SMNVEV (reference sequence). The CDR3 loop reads CASSWTGADYGYTF. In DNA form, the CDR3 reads TGTGCCAGCAGTTGGACAGGGGCTGACTATGGCTACACCTTC.

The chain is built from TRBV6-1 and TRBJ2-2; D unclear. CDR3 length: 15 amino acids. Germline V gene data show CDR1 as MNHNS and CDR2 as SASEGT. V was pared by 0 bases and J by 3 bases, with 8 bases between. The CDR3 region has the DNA TGTGCCAGCAGTGAAGCGGGCCCCCACACCGGGGAGCTGTTTTTT. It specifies CASSEAGPHTGELFF.

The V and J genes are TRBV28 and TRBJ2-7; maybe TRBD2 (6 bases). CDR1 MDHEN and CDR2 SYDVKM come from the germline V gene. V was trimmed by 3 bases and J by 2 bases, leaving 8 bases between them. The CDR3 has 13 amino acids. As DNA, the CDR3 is TGTGCCAGCAGTTTCTCGGGGGCCTACGAGCAGTACTTC. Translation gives CASSFSGAYEQYF. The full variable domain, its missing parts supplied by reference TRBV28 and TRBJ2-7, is DVKVTQSSRYLVKRTGEKVFLECVQDMDHENMFWYRQDPGLGLRLIYFSYDVKMKEKGDIPEGYSVSREKKERFSLILESASTNQTSMYLCASSFSGAYEQYFGPGTRLTVT.

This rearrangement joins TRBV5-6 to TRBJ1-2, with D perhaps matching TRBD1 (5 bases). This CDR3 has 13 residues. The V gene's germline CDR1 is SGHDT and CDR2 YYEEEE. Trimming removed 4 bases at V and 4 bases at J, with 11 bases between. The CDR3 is CASSQQGPYGYTF. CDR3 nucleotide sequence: TGTGCCAGCAGCCAGCAGGGTCCCTATGGCTACACCTTC.

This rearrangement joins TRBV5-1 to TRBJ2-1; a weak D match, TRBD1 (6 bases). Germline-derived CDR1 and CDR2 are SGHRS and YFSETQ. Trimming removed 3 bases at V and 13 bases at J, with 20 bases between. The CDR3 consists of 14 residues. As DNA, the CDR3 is TGCGCCAGCAGCTGGGGGCCTACGGGGCAAGTACAGTTCTTC. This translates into CASSWGPTGQVQFF.

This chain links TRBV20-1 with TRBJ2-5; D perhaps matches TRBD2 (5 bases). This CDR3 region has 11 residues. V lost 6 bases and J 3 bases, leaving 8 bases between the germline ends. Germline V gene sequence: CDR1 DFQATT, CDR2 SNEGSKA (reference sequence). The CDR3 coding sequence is TGCAGTGCCGACGGGGAAGAGACCCAGTACTTC. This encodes CSADGEETQYF.

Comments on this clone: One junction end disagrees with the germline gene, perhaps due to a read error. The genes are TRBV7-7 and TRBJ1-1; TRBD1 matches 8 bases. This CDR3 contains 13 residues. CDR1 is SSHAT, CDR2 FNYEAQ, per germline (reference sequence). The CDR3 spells CASSVRGRAEAFF. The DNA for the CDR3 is TGTGCTAGCAGCGTCAGGGGGCGAGCTGAAGCTTTCTTT.

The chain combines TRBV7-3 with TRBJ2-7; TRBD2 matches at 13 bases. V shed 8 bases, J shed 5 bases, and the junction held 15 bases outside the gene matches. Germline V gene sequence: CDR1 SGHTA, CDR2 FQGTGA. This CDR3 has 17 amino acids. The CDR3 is CASAGTSGISGLDEQYF. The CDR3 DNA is TGTGCCAGCGCCGGGACTAGCGGGATTTCTGGGTTGGACGAGCAGTACTTC.

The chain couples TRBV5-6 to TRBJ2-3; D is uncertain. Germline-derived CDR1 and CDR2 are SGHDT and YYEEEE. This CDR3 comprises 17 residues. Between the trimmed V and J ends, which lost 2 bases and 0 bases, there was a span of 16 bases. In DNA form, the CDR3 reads TGTGCCAGCAGCTTCGAGTTGGCAGGCTCTAGCACAGATACGCAGTATTTT. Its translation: CASSFELAGSSTDTQYF. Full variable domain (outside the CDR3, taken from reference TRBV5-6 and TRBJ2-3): DAGVTQSPTHLIKTRGQQVTLRCSPKSGHDTVSWYQQALGQGPQFIFQYYEEEERQRGNFPDRFSGHQFPNYSSELNVNALLLGDSALYLCASSFELAGSSTDTQYFGPGTRLTVL.

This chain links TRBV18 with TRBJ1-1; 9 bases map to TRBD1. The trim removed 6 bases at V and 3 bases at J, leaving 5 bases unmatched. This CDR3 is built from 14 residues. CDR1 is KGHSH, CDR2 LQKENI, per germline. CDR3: CASSEGQGDTEAFF. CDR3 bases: TGTGCCAGCTCCGAGGGACAGGGTGACACTGAAGCTTTCTTT.

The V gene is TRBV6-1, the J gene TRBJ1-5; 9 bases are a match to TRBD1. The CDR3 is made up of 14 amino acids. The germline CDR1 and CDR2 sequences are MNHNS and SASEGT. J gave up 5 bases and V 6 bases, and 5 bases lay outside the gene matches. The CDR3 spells CASRKRTGDQPQHF. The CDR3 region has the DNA TGTGCCAGCAGAAAGCGGACAGGGGATCAGCCCCAGCATTTT.

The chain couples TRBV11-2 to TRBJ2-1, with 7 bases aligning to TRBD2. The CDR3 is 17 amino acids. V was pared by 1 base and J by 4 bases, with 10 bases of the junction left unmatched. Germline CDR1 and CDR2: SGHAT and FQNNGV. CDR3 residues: CASSLGPGLRAYNEQFF. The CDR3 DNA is TGTGCCAGCAGCTTAGGACCGGGACTAAGAGCATACAATGAGCAGTTCTTC. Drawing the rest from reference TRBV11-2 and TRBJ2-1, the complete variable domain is EAGVAQSPRYKIIEKRQSVAFWCNPISGHATLYWYQQILGQGPKLLIQFQNNGVVDDSQLPKDRFSAERLKGVDSTLKIQPAKLEDSAVYLCASSLGPGLRAYNEQFFGPGTRLTVL.

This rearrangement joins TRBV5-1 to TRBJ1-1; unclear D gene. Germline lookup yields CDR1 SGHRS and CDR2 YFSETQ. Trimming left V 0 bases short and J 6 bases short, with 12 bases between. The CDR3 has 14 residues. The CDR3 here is CASSLVPGSAEAFF. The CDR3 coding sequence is TGCGCCAGCAGCTTGGTTCCGGGGTCGGCTGAAGCTTTCTTT.

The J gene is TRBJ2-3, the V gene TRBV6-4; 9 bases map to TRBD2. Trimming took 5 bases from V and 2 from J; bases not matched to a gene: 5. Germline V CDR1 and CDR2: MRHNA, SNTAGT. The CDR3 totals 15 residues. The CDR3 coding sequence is TGTGCCAGCAGTCATAGCGGGGGACCCACAGATACGCAGTATTTT. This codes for CASSHSGGPTDTQYF.

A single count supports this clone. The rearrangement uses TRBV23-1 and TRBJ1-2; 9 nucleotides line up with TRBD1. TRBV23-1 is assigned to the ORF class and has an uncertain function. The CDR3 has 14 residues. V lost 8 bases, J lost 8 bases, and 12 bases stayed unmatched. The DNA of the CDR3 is TGCGCCAGCCACCGGGACAGGGTTATTTGGGGCTACACCTTC. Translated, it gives CASHRDRVIWGYTF.